A selection of T cell receptor beta chains follows, all from one sample in a study of blood T cell repertoires in COVID-19. Produced via immunoSEQ multiplex PCR; TCRdb's table is partial and in-frame only. In the table there are about 140,000 clones, 75% to 85% of which are singletons. What was sequenced was peripheral blood. All receptors come from a man aged 65-85 years who had recovered from COVID-19. Both conserved end residues are part of each CDR3. The order of the fields is D gene, V gene, J gene, clone size, CDR3 DNA, CDR3 protein. A D gene is named only where the DNA matches it firmly. Some rows have no size entry. The others give once, few or many, or a class for an expanded clone.

>.|TRBV30|TRBJ1-5|.
TGTGCCTGGAGTGCACGGAGGGCCGCAGGCAATCAGCCCCAGCATTTT
CAWSARRAAGNQPQHF
>.|TRBV25-1|TRBJ1-6|.
TGTGCCAGCAGTGAAGGTCGGTCACCCCTCCACTTT
CASSEGRSPLHF
>.|TRBV12-3/TRBV12-4|TRBJ2-7|.
TGTGCCAGCAGTTCCCATGCGGGCTACGAGCAGTACTTC
CASSSHAGYEQYF
>TRBD2|TRBV7-9|TRBJ2-7|.
TGTGCCAGCCAGAACGGGGAGGGCTCCTACGAGCAGTACTTC
CASQNGEGSYEQYF
>.|TRBV9|TRBJ2-7|.
TGTGCCAGCAGCCCACGGGACTCAAGCTCCTACGAGCAGTACTTC
CASSPRDSSSYEQYF
>.|TRBV2|TRBJ2-3|few
TGTGCCAGCAGTGTTTCCCAGGGTGGGAATACGCAGTATTTT
CASSVSQGGNTQYF
>TRBD2|TRBV7-2|TRBJ2-7|.
TGTGCCAGCAGCTATTCGCTAGCGGGAGGGCCTGCGGACGAGCAGTACTTC
CASSYSLAGGPADEQYF
>.|TRBV19|TRBJ2-2|few
TGTGCCAGTAGTACCCAGGGTTTCCATCGGGAGCTGTTTTTT
CASSTQGFHRELFF
>TRBD2|TRBV10-3|TRBJ2-1|once
TGTGCCATCAGAGGACTAGCGGGAGGGGGATATGAGCAGTTCTTC
CAIRGLAGGGYEQFF
>.|TRBV2|TRBJ2-4|.
TGTGCCAGCAGTGATCCAGGGCTAGACAAAAACATTCAGTACTTC
CASSDPGLDKNIQYF
>TRBD2|TRBV29-1|TRBJ2-7|.
TGCAGCGTTGATAGAGGCGGGAGGGCCTCCGAGCAGTACTTC
CSVDRGGRASEQYF
>.|TRBV5-1|TRBJ1-1|few
TGCGCCAGCAGCAGTCAACCAGGAGGAAACACTGAAGCTTTCTTT
CASSSQPGGNTEAFF
>TRBD2|TRBV10-3|TRBJ2-7|.
TGTGCCATCAGTGAGTCCGGAAGCGCAGGCGGGAGGGCCGGGGAGCAGTACTTC
CAISESGSAGGRAGEQYF
>TRBD1|TRBV11-2|TRBJ2-1|.
TGTGCCAGCAGTGTTTCCCAGGGGGCCCTAGGGGTTGAGCAGTTCTTC
CASSVSQGALGVEQFF
>.|TRBV20-1|TRBJ2-7|.
TGCAGTGCTAGTTCCGGCGGTCCCTACGAGCAGTACTTC
CSASSGGPYEQYF
>TRBD1|TRBV9|TRBJ2-6|.
TGTGCCAGCAAAGGACAGGGCTCTGGGGCCAACGTCCTGACTTTC
CASKGQGSGANVLTF
>.|TRBV1|TRBJ2-7|.
TGCACCACTGCGAGCGGTAGACACTACGAGCAGTACTTC
CTTASGRHYEQYF
>TRBD2|TRBV6-2/TRBV6-3|TRBJ2-7|.
TGTGCCAGCAGTTGGGGGACTAGCGCGTACATGAAGCGCTACGAGCAGTACTTC
CASSWGTSAYMKRYEQYF
>.|TRBV21-1|TRBJ2-7|.
TGTGCCAGCAGCAGGGACAGTACCCGGGAGTACTTC
CASSRDSTREYF
>TRBD2|TRBV5-8|TRBJ2-3|.
TGTGCCAGCAGCTTGTGGCGGCTAGCGGAGGGGTCTAGCACAGATACGCAGTATTTT
CASSLWRLAEGSSTDTQYF
>.|TRBV15|TRBJ2-5|once
TGTGCCACCAGCAGAGATCTTACGGGGGAGACCCAGTACTTC
CATSRDLTGETQYF
>.|TRBV3-1/TRBV3-2|TRBJ1-2|.
TGTGCCAGCAGCCAAGAAACAGGATACTATGGCTACACCTTC
CASSQETGYYGYTF
>.|TRBV6-5|TRBJ1-2|.
TGTGCCAGCAGTCAAACCAGGACAGCCAACTATGGCTACACCTTC
CASSQTRTANYGYTF
>TRBD2|TRBV10-1|TRBJ2-7|.
TGCGCCAGCAGTGGGAGCGGGAGGGTCCCCTTGGACGAGCAGTACTTC
CASSGSGRVPLDEQYF
>.|TRBV5-1|TRBJ2-1|once
TGCGCCAGCAGCTTGAGGTCCGGGAGTGTATATGTTACCTACAATGAGCAGTTCTTC
CASSLRSGSVYVTYNEQFF
>TRBD1|TRBV7-6|TRBJ1-5|.
TGTGCCAGCAGCCACGGGACAGGGCCAATTCAGCCCCAGCATTTT
CASSHGTGPIQPQHF
>TRBD2|TRBV29-1|TRBJ2-1|.
TGCAGCGGGCGACTAGCGGGAGGCAATGAGCAGTTCTTC
CSGRLAGGNEQFF
>TRBD2|TRBV2|TRBJ2-7|.
TGTGCCAGCAGGGCTAGCGGGACCTACGAGCAGTACTTC
CASRASGTYEQYF
>TRBD1|TRBV11-1|TRBJ1-3|.
TGTGCCAGCAGCTGGTCCGGGACAGACTCTGGAAACACCATATATTTT
CASSWSGTDSGNTIYF
>TRBD2|TRBV7-2|TRBJ2-1|few
TGTGCCAGCAGCAGACTAGCGGGGGCTTTCAATGAGCAGTTCTTC
CASSRLAGAFNEQFF
>.|TRBV2|TRBJ2-1|.
TGTGCCAGCAGGCTGGCAGGAAACAATGAGCAGTTCTTC
CASRLAGNNEQFF
>TRBD1|TRBV4-1|TRBJ1-4|.
TGCGCCAGCAGCCAAGACGGGACAGGGAATGAAAAACTGTTTTTT
CASSQDGTGNEKLFF
>TRBD1|TRBV7-9|TRBJ2-7|.
TGTGCCAGCAGCGCGGGACAGGGGGCGTACGAGCAGTACTTC
CASSAGQGAYEQYF
>TRBD1|TRBV28|TRBJ1-2|.
TGTGCCAGCAGTTTGGGACAGGGATTTGGCTACACCTTC
CASSLGQGFGYTF
>TRBD1|TRBV14|TRBJ1-2|once
TGTGCCAGCAGCCATGGGACAGGGGTGAGTTATGGCTACACCTTC
CASSHGTGVSYGYTF
>TRBD2|TRBV30|TRBJ2-3|few
TGTGCCTGGGGGACTAGAACAGATACGCAGTATTTT
CAWGTRTDTQYF
>.|TRBV19|TRBJ2-6|once
TGTGCCAGTAGCCGACAGACCTCTGGGGCCAACGTCCTGACTTTC
CASSRQTSGANVLTF
>.|TRBV18|TRBJ1-5|.
TGTGCCAGCTCACCTCGCGAAGATCAGCCCCAGCATTTT
CASSPREDQPQHF
>.|TRBV2|TRBJ2-2|once
TGTGCCAGCTGTCCGGACAGAGGTAAAACCGGGGAGCTGTTTTTT
CASCPDRGKTGELFF
>.|TRBV28|TRBJ2-4|.
TGTGCCAGCAGTCCGGGGGGCGGCAAAAACATTCAGTACTTC
CASSPGGGKNIQYF
>TRBD1|TRBV19|TRBJ1-1|.
TGTGCCAGTAGTAGGACAGGGGTCGGCACTGAAGCTTTCTTT
CASSRTGVGTEAFF
>.|TRBV21-1|TRBJ2-4|.
TGTGCCAGCAGCAAAGCGACTGGCAAGGGGTACATTCAGTACTTC
CASSKATGKGYIQYF
>TRBD2|TRBV5-6|TRBJ2-1|.
TGTGCCAGCGGACTAGCGGGAGTAACAAATGAGCAGTTCTTC
CASGLAGVTNEQFF
>TRBD2|TRBV4-1|TRBJ2-1|.
TGCGCCAGCAGCCAAGAAGCGGAGCTAGCGGGAGACAATGAGCAGTTCTTC
CASSQEAELAGDNEQFF
>.|TRBV9|TRBJ2-1|once
TGTGCCAGCAGCGTCTTAGGTGTCGGGCCCGTAGGGGGTGAGCAGTTCTTC
CASSVLGVGPVGGEQFF
>.|TRBV19|TRBJ2-2|many
TGTGCCAGTAGGGACACCCCGAACACCGGGGAGCTGTTTTTT
CASRDTPNTGELFF
>.|TRBV11-2|TRBJ2-1|.
TGTGCCAGCAGCCCCGGACACGCTAATGAGCAGTTCTTC
CASSPGHANEQFF
>.|TRBV7-9|TRBJ2-2|.
TGTGCCAGCAGCTTGCGGAATGCCGGGGAGCTGTTTTTT
CASSLRNAGELFF
>TRBD1|TRBV5-1|TRBJ1-5|.
TGCGCCAGCAGCAAAATGACAGGGGATCAGCCCCAGCATTTT
CASSKMTGDQPQHF
>.|TRBV18|TRBJ1-3|.
TGTGCCAGCTCACCACCTGAATTGGGAGCCGCTCCTGGAAACACCATATATTTT
CASSPPELGAAPGNTIYF
>.|TRBV5-1|TRBJ2-7|.
TGCGCCAGCAGCTTGAGGTCAGGGCCTACGACCTACGAGCAGTACTTC
CASSLRSGPTTYEQYF
>TRBD1|TRBV3-1/TRBV3-2|TRBJ2-6|.
TGTGCCAGCAGCCACATACAGGGGGTATCCTCTGGGGCCAACGTCCTGACTTTC
CASSHIQGVSSGANVLTF